Sequencing of this TCR beta chain was carried out in a study of blood T cell repertoires in COVID-19. CDR3 length: 11 residues. V trimming: 8 bases; J trimming: 8 bases; junction bases outside the gene matches: 5. The V gene's germline CDR1 is LNHDA and CDR2 SQIVND (reference sequence). Profiled with immunoSEQ multiplex PCR; TCRdb holds only in-frame clones, not every one. The sample has around 290,000 clones, more than 70% seen once. The sequence was obtained from a woman aged 55-69 years in a cohort exposed to, infected with or recovered from COVID-19 (not recorded which). What was sequenced was PBMCs or T cells enriched from blood (not recorded which). The rearrangement uses TRBV19 and TRBJ1-2; 7 bases agree with TRBD1. CDR3 DNA: TGTGCCAGTCGACAGGGCTTGGGCTACACCTTC. Translated: CASRQGLGYTF.